This T cell receptor beta chain was sequenced for a study of T cell responses to AZD1222 COVID-19 vaccine. Sequenced by immunoSEQ multiplex PCR; TCRdb stores in-frame clones only, minus some. The repertoire holds 150,000 to 170,000 clones, with roughly nine tenths as singletons. Study results and limitations: Reports say nearly half of spike-specific TCRs go after unmutated variant regions. Across spike, vaccine-associated CD4 TCRs were found, dominant at 160-218 and 743-854.

Details on this clone: Its antigen is undetermined.

In germline, CDR1 is MDHEN, CDR2 SYDVKM. CDR3 length equals 16 residues. Between the trimmed V and J ends, which lost 1 base and 4 bases, there was a span of 16 bases. This receptor was taken from an adult in good health. Specimen: peripheral blood, collected on day 0 of MenACWY control vaccination. V and J are TRBV28 and TRBJ1-2; perhaps TRBD1 as D (5 bases). DNA for the CDR3: TGTGCCAGCAGTTTATTGCAGGGCTCCGGTCCCTATGGCTACACCTTC. This encodes CASSLLQGSGPYGYTF.